The clone carrying this T cell receptor (beta chain) was observed at least ten times. The antigen remains unidentified. This specimen comes from a study of T cells in Graves' hyperthyroidism and ophthalmopathy. Regarding the study as a whole: For ophthalmopathy, model prediction preceded onset by a median roughly 6.5 months. Expanded thyroid clonotypes (above 0.001) were mostly also found in blood.

This sample holds PBMCs from 9.5 to 10 ml fresh peripheral blood. There are 13 residues in the CDR3. Deletions cut 2 bases from V and 7 bases from J, with 7 bases between. Looked up from germline, CDR1 is KGHDR and CDR2 is SFDVKD. TCR beta CDR3 region amplification was performed from RNA transcripts. TCR CDR3 regions were first amplified by RT-PCR with HTBI primers. TCRdb reprocessed the multiplex PCR reads with MiXCR, giving one entry per CDR3 protein. Of more than 150,000 distinct CDR3 sequences listed, around 15% are singletons. Sample: blood. The source of this sequence is a woman aged 45-59 years with Graves' hyperthyroidism. The V and J genes are TRBV24-1 and TRBJ2-2; D perhaps matches TRBD1 (6 bases). The CDR3 spells CATSDSDSGELFF. The DNA of the CDR3 is TGTGCCACCAGTGATTCGGACAGCGGGGAGCTGTTTTTT.